The 25 T cell receptor beta chains in this list originate from one sample, sequenced in a study of cytomegalovirus exposure and HLA in healthy donors. PCR involved 60 Vbeta and 13 Jbeta primers. Sequencing used immunoSEQ multiplex PCR; TCRdb keeps in-frame clones, though not all of them. The sample carries around 200,000 clones, 75% to 85% recorded once. Sequences were obtained from PBMCs. The source is a woman in her 40s in good health and CMV-seronegative.

This chain links TRBV7-2 with TRBJ2-5; TRBD1 matches 9 bases. Germline values: CDR1 SGHTA, CDR2 FQGNSA. Trimming took 1 base from V and 6 from J; bases not matched to a gene: 9. The CDR3 length is 16 residues. For the CDR3, the DNA is TGTGCCAGCAGCTTAGATATCACAGGGGGCAGGAAGACCCAGTACTTC. It is translated as CASSLDITGGRKTQYF.

This rearrangement joins TRBV6-5 to TRBJ1-1, with TRBD1 as a possible D gene (5 bases). Germline values: CDR1 MNHEY, CDR2 SVGAGI. CDR3 length equals 14 residues. The ends were cut back, 2 bases at V and 4 bases at J, with 11 bases in the middle. CDR3 amino acids: CASSYGAVVTEAFF. CDR3 nucleotides: TGTGCCAGCAGTTACGGGGCGGTCGTCACTGAAGCTTTCTTT.

The chain joins TRBV28 to TRBJ1-1, with D tentatively TRBD1 (6 bases). Germline CDR1 is MDHEN and CDR2 is SYDVKM. The V gene lost 4 bases and the J gene lost 3 bases, with 12 bases spanning the gap. CDR3 length equals 14 residues. CDR3 amino acids: CASSSGGRDTEAFF. The DNA of the CDR3 is TGTGCCAGCAGTTCCGGGGGGCGGGACACTGAAGCTTTCTTT.

V gene TRBV27 combines with J gene TRBJ1-1; 10 bases map to TRBD1. The CDR3 totals 12 residues. The trim removed 8 bases at V and 4 bases at J, leaving 1 base unmatched. Germline CDR1 and CDR2: MNHEY and SMNVEV (reference sequence). CDR3 sequence: CASGDRGTEAFF. The CDR3 bases are TGTGCCAGCGGGGACAGGGGCACTGAAGCTTTCTTT.

This clone was seen more than once but under ten times. J is TRBJ2-5 and V is TRBV30, with a tentative D call TRBD2 (6 bases). CDR1 and CDR2 from the germline V gene are GTSNPN and SVGIG (reference sequence). The CDR3 consists of 13 residues. Trimming pared 0 bases from V and 2 bases from J, leaving 7 bases between. The CDR3 loop reads CAWSVGTQETQYF. Here the CDR3 DNA reads TGTGCCTGGAGTGTTGGGACTCAAGAGACCCAGTACTTC. Full variable domain (outside the CDR3, taken from reference TRBV30 and TRBJ2-5): SQTIHQWPATLVQPVGSPLSLECTVEGTSNPNLYWYRQAAGRGLQLLFYSVGIGQISSEVPQNLSASRPQDRQFILSSKKLLLSDSGFYLCAWSVGTQETQYFGPGTRLLVL.

In this sample, this clone turned up a few times. The chain uses TRBV10-3 and TRBJ1-1, with 8 positions matching TRBD1. Germline CDR1 ENHRY, CDR2 SYGVKD. Trimming at V came to 7 bases and at J to 4 bases, leaving 8 bases not matched to a gene. CDR3 length equals 14 residues. The CDR3 sequence: CAITPTGEGTEAFF. The DNA of the CDR3 is TGTGCCATCACCCCGACAGGGGAGGGCACTGAAGCTTTCTTT.

V and J are TRBV5-1 and TRBJ2-7; 8 bases map to TRBD2. CDR1 is SGHRS, CDR2 YFSETQ, per germline. V was clipped by 0 bases and J by 1 base; unmatched bases: 9. This CDR3 has 17 residues. The CDR3 DNA is TGCGCCAGCAGCTTGGGACTTAGCGGGGCTACTTCCTACGAGCAGTACTTC. Residues: CASSLGLSGATSYEQYF.

This chain links TRBV6-5 with TRBJ2-2; the match to TRBD1 covers 9 bases. This CDR3 has 15 amino acids. After removal of 4 bases from V and 4 bases from J, the junction contained 4 bases not matched to a gene. Germline CDR1 reads MNHEY; CDR2 reads SVGAGI. CDR3 sequence: CASSSGTGITGELFF. CDR3 nucleotides: TGTGCCAGCAGTTCCGGGACAGGGATCACCGGGGAGCTGTTTTTT.

This clone was seen a single time. The DNA for the CDR3 is TGCGCCAGCAGGGCCAATGACAGGGCAGACACCATATATTTT. This codes for CASRANDRADTIYF. V and J are TRBV10-2 and TRBJ1-3; the match to TRBD1 covers 7 bases. The length of the CDR3 is 14 residues. With V trimmed by 6 bases and J by 8 bases, 10 bases remained unmatched. CDR1 is WSHSY, CDR2 SAAADI, per germline.

This clone was found once. The V call is TRBV5-4, the J call TRBJ2-7, with 13 bases fitting TRBD2. After removal of 3 bases from V and 5 bases from J, the junction contained 8 bases not matched to a gene. CDR3 length: 16 amino acids. The germline gives CDR1 SGHNT, CDR2 YYREEE (reference sequence). The CDR3 sequence is CASSSRLAGGVDEQYF. In DNA form, the CDR3 reads TGTGCCAGCAGCTCCCGACTAGCGGGAGGTGTGGACGAGCAGTACTTC.

The gene calls are TRBV18 and TRBJ1-5; D is perhaps TRBD1 (6 bases). CDR1 and CDR2 from the germline V gene are KGHSH and LQKENI. The CDR3 has 15 amino acids. Trimming removed 2 bases from V and 0 bases from J, with 8 bases in between. The CDR3 sequence: CASSPGQHSNQPQHF. The CDR3 region has the DNA TGTGCCAGCTCACCAGGACAGCATAGCAATCAGCCCCAGCATTTT.

This chain joins TRBV28 and TRBJ1-1; TRBD1 is a possible D gene (6 bases). Germline V gives CDR1 MDHEN, CDR2 SYDVKM. The CDR3 runs 15 residues. Between the trimmed V and J ends, which lost 2 bases and 2 bases, there was a span of 12 bases. The CDR3, as DNA: TGTGCCAGCAGTTTAGTACAGGGTTATAACACTGAAGCTTTCTTT. Encoded protein: CASSLVQGYNTEAFF.

The CDR3 region is CASSPLPGAEQYF. CDR3 in DNA: TGTGCCAGCAGCCCCCTTCCAGGGGCCGAGCAGTACTTC. The chain combines TRBV5-5 with TRBJ2-7; TRBD1 is a possible D gene (6 bases). V was clipped by 4 bases and J by 6 bases, with 14 bases between them. This CDR3 region has 13 residues. The germline gives CDR1 SGHKS, CDR2 YYEKEE (reference sequence). Variable domain in full (rest from reference TRBV5-5 and TRBJ2-7): DAGVTQSPTHLIKTRGQQVTLRCSPISGHKSVSWYQQVLGQGPQFIFQYYEKEERGRGNFPDRFSARQFPNYSSELNVNALLLGDSALYLCASSPLPGAEQYFGPGTRLTVT.

The chain couples TRBV2 to TRBJ1-2; weak D call: TRBD1 (5 bases). CDR1 is SNHLY and CDR2 is FYNNEI in the germline V gene. The V end lost 3 bases, the J end lost 2 bases, and 10 bases lay between the germline ends. The CDR3 is 14 amino acids. The CDR3 protein is CASSDQGTNYGYTF. The CDR3 DNA follows: TGTGCCAGCAGTGATCAGGGCACAAACTATGGCTACACCTTC.

J is TRBJ2-7 and V is TRBV28, with 9 bases that match TRBD1. The V segment lost 4 bases and the J segment 0 bases; nucleotides outside the gene matches: 16. CDR3 length equals 19 residues. The germline V gene has CDR1 MDHEN and CDR2 SYDVKM. The CDR3 spells CASSSIPGQGISISYEQYF. As DNA, the CDR3 is TGTGCCAGCAGTTCAATTCCGGGACAGGGAATTTCCATCTCCTACGAGCAGTACTTC.

The chain employs TRBV7-9 and TRBJ1-1; D ambiguous. This CDR3 is 14 amino acids long. Germline CDR1 SEHNR, CDR2 FQNEAQ (reference sequence). Trimming stripped 0 bases from V and 5 bases from J, with 10 bases between. The CDR3 region is CASSLAGIGTEAFF. In nucleotides, the CDR3 is TGTGCCAGCAGCTTAGCCGGGATTGGAACTGAAGCTTTCTTT.

The V call is TRBV5-1, the J call TRBJ2-5, with 10 nucleotides matching TRBD2. The CDR3 has 17 amino acids. Unmatched junction bases numbered 15, after V lost 5 bases and J lost 5 bases. CDR1 and CDR2 from the germline V gene are SGHRS and YFSETQ. CDR3: CASRKMGRSSGSETQYF. The DNA for the CDR3 is TGCGCCAGCAGAAAAATGGGGAGGTCTAGCGGGAGCGAGACCCAGTACTTC.

In the case of this clone: This specimen includes other DNA sequences encoding the same CDR3. J is TRBJ1-5 and V is TRBV5-1, with 8 bases identical to TRBD1. The V gene end was trimmed by 4 bases and the J gene end by 1 base; junction bases not matched to a gene: 4. The CDR3 loop spans 15 amino acids. From germline, CDR1 is SGHRS and CDR2 YFSETQ. This CDR3 reads CASSLGQGSNQPQHF. The CDR3 DNA is TGCGCCAGCAGCCTAGGACAGGGAAGCAATCAGCCCCAGCATTTT.

The chain recombines TRBV11-2 with TRBJ2-7, with D possibly TRBD1 on 6 matching bases. CDR1 is SGHAT and CDR2 is FQNNGV in the germline V gene. The CDR3 contains 16 residues. V dropped 6 bases and J dropped 0 bases, with 18 bases sitting between them. The CDR3 coding sequence is TGTGCCAGCAGACTGATAGGGGGAAGGAGCTCCTACGAGCAGTACTTC. It codes for CASRLIGGRSSYEQYF. Based on the CDR3 plus reference TRBV11-2 and TRBJ2-7, the full variable domain is EAGVAQSPRYKIIEKRQSVAFWCNPISGHATLYWYQQILGQGPKLLIQFQNNGVVDDSQLPKDRFSAERLKGVDSTLKIQPAKLEDSAVYLCASRLIGGRSSYEQYFGPGTRLTVT.

This chain uses TRBV19 with TRBJ2-1; 9 bases match TRBD2. Germline V CDR1 and CDR2: LNHDA, SQIVND (reference sequence). V shed 1 base, J shed 6 bases, and the junction held 13 bases outside the gene matches. The CDR3 is 18 residues long. CDR3 sequence (DNA): TGTGCCAGTAGTATAGGCACTCTAGCGGGGATAAGAACCAATGAGCAGTTCTTC. The encoded protein is CASSIGTLAGIRTNEQFF.

The chain uses TRBV5-1 and TRBJ2-7; 13 bases map to TRBD2. CDR3 size: 15 residues. V lost 0 bases and J lost 5; bases outside the gene matches: 2. Germline V gene lookup returns CDR1 SGHRS and CDR2 YFSETQ. This CDR3 reads CASSLAGLAGDEQYF. DNA for the CDR3: TGCGCCAGCAGCTTGGCCGGACTAGCGGGAGACGAGCAGTACTTC.

This rearrangement joins TRBV5-6 to TRBJ2-2; D uncertain. The CDR3 sequence is 13 residues long. Germline V gene lookup returns CDR1 SGHDT and CDR2 YYEEEE. Trimming shortened V by 1 base and J by 5 bases, and 6 bases separated the two germline ends. The CDR3 DNA reads TGTGCCAGCAGCTTGTCTCTGACCGGGGAGCTGTTTTTT. It translates to CASSLSLTGELFF. Full variable domain (missing parts from reference TRBV5-6 and TRBJ2-2): DAGVTQSPTHLIKTRGQQVTLRCSPKSGHDTVSWYQQALGQGPQFIFQYYEEEERQRGNFPDRFSGHQFPNYSSELNVNALLLGDSALYLCASSLSLTGELFFGEGSRLTVL.

V is TRBV5-1 and J is TRBJ2-5, with D possibly matching TRBD1 (5 bases). V shed 3 bases and J shed 3 bases, with 12 bases lying between them. The CDR3 extends over 14 amino acids. Germline V gene lookup returns CDR1 SGHRS and CDR2 YFSETQ. The CDR3 nucleotides are TGCGCCAGCAGCTCCTTGGAAGGGGAAGAGACCCAGTACTTC. Its translation: CASSSLEGEETQYF.

The table lists this clone with a few counts. This sample also contains other DNA sequences that code for the same CDR3. This chain joins TRBV28 and TRBJ2-7; TRBD2 matches 9 bases. V lost 2 bases to trimming and J lost 3 bases; unmatched junction nucleotides: 5. Germline V gene sequence: CDR1 MDHEN, CDR2 SYDVKM. CDR3 length equals 15 residues. CDR3 sequence: CASSLAAGGSYEQYF. The CDR3 DNA is TGTGCCAGCAGTTTAGCGGCGGGGGGGAGCTACGAGCAGTACTTC.

In this sample, this clone turned up a few times. The CDR3, as DNA: TGTGCCAGCGGTAAACTAGCGGGAGACCAGTTGCAGTACTTC. Its translation: CASGKLAGDQLQYF. The V and J genes are TRBV25-1 and TRBJ2-7; TRBD2 agrees at 11 bases. Germline trimming cut 8 bases from V and 9 bases from J; bases unmatched to any gene: 12. The CDR3 runs 14 residues. Germline V gene sequence: CDR1 MGHDK, CDR2 SYGVNS.